This entry lists 24 T cell receptor beta chains sequenced from one sample in a study of T cell repertoires in cytomegalovirus infection. MiXCR was run by TCRdb on the reads, yielding one entry per CDR3 protein. The data hold about 680,000 distinct CDR3 sequences, with roughly 26% observed a single time. What was sequenced was CD8+ T cells from PBMCs. The receptor set was obtained from a human donor in good health (CMV status not recorded). Some clones in this sample may be carry-over from other donors' samples.

The chain employs TRBV7-8 and TRBJ2-4, with TRBD1 identical over 8 bases. Trimming at V came to 3 bases and at J to 1 base, leaving 5 bases not matched to a gene. The CDR3 is 16 residues long. Per germline, CDR1 SGHVS and CDR2 FQNEAQ. CDR3 protein: CASSFATGDAKNIQYF. CDR3 in DNA: TGTGCCAGCAGCTTCGCGACAGGGGACGCCAAAAACATTCAGTACTTC.

The chain has TRBV7-6 and TRBJ2-7; TRBD2 is a possible D gene (8 bases). The V gene lost 5 bases and the J gene lost 4 bases, with 18 bases spanning the gap. The CDR3 contains 15 residues. Per germline, CDR1 SGHVS and CDR2 FNYEAQ. CDR3 sequence: CASSPGGGAVYEQYF. The CDR3, as DNA: TGTGCCAGCAGCCCGGGAGGGGGCGCCGTTTACGAGCAGTACTTC.

The chain carries TRBV9 and TRBJ2-7, with 7 bases aligning to TRBD1. The CDR3 runs to 14 residues. V was clipped by 4 bases and J by 2 bases; unmatched bases: 6. Germline CDR1 and CDR2: SGDLS and YYNGEE. The CDR3 DNA reads as TGTGCCAGCAGCCCATCCGGGACAGCCTACGAGCAGTACGTC. This encodes CASSPSGTAYEQYV.

Ten or more counts support this clonotype. This chain joins TRBV10-3 and TRBJ2-3; D is uncertain. The ends were cut back, 2 bases at V and 2 bases at J, with 11 bases in the middle. There are 15 residues in the CDR3. Germline V gene data show CDR1 as ENHRY and CDR2 as SYGVKD. CDR3 amino acids: CAISEARPSTDTQYF. The CDR3 DNA is TGTGCCATCAGTGAGGCACGGCCATCCACAGATACGCAGTATTTT.

As for this clonotype: With a much larger clone just one base away, this may be a read error. The chain recombines TRBV7-3 with TRBJ2-5; tentatively, D is TRBD1 or TRBD2 (6 bases each). The CDR3 is made up of 16 amino acids. Germline lookup yields CDR1 SGHTA and CDR2 FQGTGA. The CDR3 DNA is TGTGTCAGCAGCTTAAGGGGGGACACACTCCGGGAGACCCAGTACTTC. This sequence encodes CVSSLRGDTLRETQYF.

This clonotype occurred many times. One junction end disagrees with the germline gene, perhaps due to a read error. This chain joins TRBV7-7 and TRBJ1-4; D perhaps matches TRBD1 (6 bases). Germline loops: CDR1 SSHAT, CDR2 FNYEAQ (reference sequence). This CDR3 has 13 residues. The CDR3 nucleotides are TGTGCTAGCAGCGCCGGGGGCGGTGAAAAACTGTTTTTT. Its protein product is CASSAGGGEKLFF. Looking up the rest from reference TRBV7-7 and TRBJ1-4 gives the full variable domain: GAGVSQSPRYKVTKRGQDVTLRCDPISSHATLYWYQQALGQGPEFLTYFNYEAQPDKSGLPSDRFSAERPEGSISTLTIQRTEQRDSAMYRCASSAGGGEKLFFGSGTQLSVL.

V usage is TRBV19 and J usage is TRBJ2-6; D is undetermined. Germline CDR1 and CDR2: LNHDA and SQIVND (reference sequence). V lost 3 bases and J lost 1, with 7 bases in between. The CDR3 spans 15 residues. CDR3 sequence reads: CASSIGRSGANVLTF. CDR3 nucleotides: TGTGCCAGTAGTATTGGACGGTCTGGGGCCAACGTCCTGACTTTC.

This clonotype has just one count. With a much larger clone just one base away, this may be a read error. V gene TRBV28 combines with J gene TRBJ2-3; D call uncertain. Trimming pared 5 bases from V and 4 bases from J, leaving 16 bases between. The CDR3 is made up of 15 amino acids. The germline V gene encodes CDR1 MDHEN and CDR2 SYDVKM. For the CDR3, the DNA is TGTGCCAGCAGTCCAATGGATTCAACCGCAGATACGCAGTATTTT. Protein product: CASSPMDSTADTQYF. Looking up the rest from reference TRBV28 and TRBJ2-3 gives the full variable domain: DVKVTQSSRYLVKRTGEKVFLECVQDMDHENMFWYRQDPGLGLRLIYFSYDVKMKEKGDIPEGYSVSREKKERFSLILESASTNQTSMYLCASSPMDSTADTQYFGPGTRLTVL.

This clonotype turned up a few times. The rearrangement uses TRBV28 and TRBJ2-6; D is tentatively TRBD1 or TRBD2 (5 bases each). Germline V lookup: CDR1 MDHEN, CDR2 SYDVKM. V shed 5 bases and J shed 0 bases, with 8 bases lying between them. The CDR3 runs to 15 residues. CDR3 in amino acids: CASSHGASGANVLTF. The CDR3 nucleotides are TGTGCCAGCAGTCACGGGGCCTCTGGGGCCAACGTCCTGACTTTC.

This chain joins TRBV14 and TRBJ1-1; no clear D gene. Germline-derived CDR1 and CDR2 are SGHDN and FVKESK. The CDR3 length is 13 residues. V lost 4 bases and J lost 7, with 13 bases in between. The CDR3 nucleotides are TGTGCCAGCAGCCTCGAGGGCTCCCTTGAAGCTTTCTTT. It is translated as CASSLEGSLEAFF.

This clonotype came up many times. The chain combines TRBV27 with TRBJ2-1; 9 positions match TRBD1. Germline CDR1 MNHEY, CDR2 SMNVEV (reference sequence). V was clipped by 5 bases and J by 6 bases; unmatched bases: 5. This CDR3 region has 14 residues. As DNA, the CDR3 is TGTGCCAGCAGTCCCTCGGGACAGGGCAATGAGCAGTTCTTC. As protein: CASSPSGQGNEQFF.

This clonotype showed up many times. The rearrangement uses TRBV7-9 and TRBJ2-1; possibly TRBD1 for D (6 bases). CDR1 SEHNR and CDR2 FQNEAQ come from the germline V gene (reference sequence). Trimming pared 5 bases from V and 8 bases from J, leaving 16 bases between. The CDR3 runs 14 residues. CDR3 nucleotide sequence: TGTGCCAGCAGCGAAGACAGGATTCCGGATGAGCAGTTCTTC. This translates into CASSEDRIPDEQFF.

In this sample, this clonotype turned up many times. This chain uses TRBV7-2 with TRBJ1-5; D is unresolved. The CDR3 has 13 residues. The germline gives CDR1 SGHTA, CDR2 FQGNSA. Trimming shortened V by 0 bases and J by 5 bases, and 5 bases separated the two germline ends. The CDR3 DNA follows: TGTGCCAGCAGCTTAGCGGAATATCAGCCCCAGCATTTT. This gives the protein CASSLAEYQPQHF.

The gene calls are TRBV6-5 and TRBJ2-1; D possibly corresponds to TRBD1 (5 bases). The germline V gene encodes CDR1 MNHEY and CDR2 SVGAGI. The CDR3 spans 14 residues. V dropped 2 bases and J dropped 9 bases, with 14 bases sitting between them. The CDR3 bases are TGTGCCAGCAGTTACCAAGGGGCAAGCTTTGAGCAGTTCTTC. As protein: CASSYQGASFEQFF.

The chain couples TRBV6-2 or TRBV6-3 to TRBJ2-3, with 8 bases lining up with TRBD1. The germline V gene has CDR1 MNHEY and CDR2 SVGEGT. The CDR3 is made up of 16 amino acids. The junction had 5 bases not matched to a gene; V was cut back by 0 bases and J by 3 bases. The CDR3 coding sequence is TGTGCCAGCAGTTACTCGGCAGGGGGCCGAACAGATACGCAGTATTTT. It encodes CASSYSAGGRTDTQYF.

This clonotype was found a few times. The V call is TRBV20-1, the J call TRBJ2-2; 9 bases agree with TRBD1. Per the germline V gene, CDR1 is DFQATT and CDR2 is SNEGSKA (reference sequence). J gave up 1 base and V 6 bases, and 6 bases lay outside the gene matches. The CDR3 is 15 residues long. CDR3 nucleotides: TGCAGTGCCTTTCCGGGACAGGGGAACACCGGGGAGCTGTTTTTT. It yields the protein CSAFPGQGNTGELFF.

In this sample, this clonotype turned up a few times. The gene calls are TRBV20-1 and TRBJ1-1; the D is unclear. The V end was cut by 8 bases, the J end by 1 base, with 14 bases between. The CDR3 consists of 13 residues. Per the germline V gene, CDR1 is DFQATT and CDR2 is SNEGSKA (reference sequence). The CDR3 DNA sequence: TGCAGTTCAGGTTTTCGTAAGAACACTGAAGCTTTCTTT. This codes for CSSGFRKNTEAFF.

This clonotype has at least ten counts. This rearrangement joins TRBV7-9 to TRBJ1-1, with 9 bases aligning to TRBD1. This CDR3 contains 13 residues. CDR1 SEHNR and CDR2 FQNEAQ come from the germline V gene (reference sequence). V shed 3 bases, J shed 5 bases, and the junction held 1 base outside the gene matches. The CDR3 reads CASSFGTGTEAFF. The CDR3 region has the DNA TGTGCCAGCAGCTTCGGGACAGGGACTGAAGCTTTCTTT.

The rearrangement uses TRBV9 and TRBJ1-2, with D perhaps TRBD1 (6 bases). The CDR3 is made up of 12 amino acids. Germline V lookup: CDR1 SGDLS, CDR2 YYNGEE. The V end was cut by 3 bases, the J end by 8 bases, with 11 bases between. CDR3 in DNA: TGTGCCAGCAGCGGTACAGGGTTAGGCTACACCTTC. Translated, it gives CASSGTGLGYTF. Looking up the rest from reference TRBV9 and TRBJ1-2 gives the full variable domain: DSGVTQTPKHLITATGQRVTLRCSPRSGDLSVYWYQQSLDQGLQFLIQYYNGEERAKGNILERFSAQQFPDLHSELNLSSLELGDSALYFCASSGTGLGYTFGSGTRLTVV.

Notes on this clonotype: A read error may account for a junction end that differs from germline. The rearrangement links TRBV4-1 to TRBJ1-5; D unresolved. Per germline, CDR1 MGHRA and CDR2 YSYEKL. The CDR3 is 14 residues long. As DNA, the CDR3 is TGTGCCAGCAGCCAACCAGACAGCAATCAGCCCCAGCATTTT. Translated: CASSQPDSNQPQHF.

In its sample, this clonotype was seen many times. The genes are TRBV4-2 and TRBJ2-7; the D is unclear. This CDR3 has 15 residues. Germline V gives CDR1 LGHNA, CDR2 YNFKEQ. Trimming stripped 0 bases from V and 1 base from J, with 10 bases between. The CDR3 nucleotides read TGTGCCAGCAGCCAAGAAGTTTTAGGGTCCTACGAGCAGTACTTC. This codes for CASSQEVLGSYEQYF.

This clonotype showed up just a few times. This chain links TRBV6-5 with TRBJ2-1; 8 positions match TRBD2. Unmatched junction bases numbered 11, after V lost 0 bases and J lost 4 bases. CDR3 size: 18 residues. Germline lookup yields CDR1 MNHEY and CDR2 SVGAGI. CDR3: CASSYSRYLGGGYNEQFF. In DNA, the CDR3 is TGTGCCAGCAGTTACTCGAGATACCTAGGCGGGGGGTACAATGAGCAGTTCTTC.

The rearrangement uses TRBV3-1 and TRBJ1-2; 9 nucleotides match TRBD1. CDR3 length: 14 amino acids. Germline loops: CDR1 LGHDT, CDR2 YNNKEL (reference sequence). The trim removed 1 base at V and 8 bases at J, leaving 5 bases unmatched. The CDR3 nucleotides are TGTGCCAGCAGCCAAGCCGGGACAGGGTTAGGCTACACCTTC. Protein product: CASSQAGTGLGYTF.

This clonotype was counted at least ten times. Its ends do not fully match the called genes, so a read error is possible. Here the CDR3 DNA reads TGTGCCAGCAGTAAAGCGGGGGGCCCGAATGAGCAGTTCTTC. Translating gives CASSKAGGPNEQFF. V gene TRBV6-1 combines with J gene TRBJ2-1; 9 bases are shared with TRBD2. Germline CDR1 reads MNHNS; CDR2 reads SASEGT. This CDR3 comprises 14 residues.